Presented here are 30 T cell receptor beta chains from one specimen sequenced in a study of blood T cell repertoires in COVID-19. Using immunoSEQ multiplex PCR, the repertoire was profiled, and TCRdb retains in-frame clones only, with some absent. The sample consists of about 490,000 clones, approximately 85% of them appearing once. Sequenced: peripheral blood. The receptor source for this set is a human donor in a cohort sampled during active COVID-19.

The chain is built from TRBV27 and TRBJ1-2; 7 nucleotides line up with TRBD1. V lost 6 bases, J lost 3 bases, and 7 bases stayed unmatched. CDR1 MNHEY and CDR2 SMNVEV come from the germline V gene (reference sequence). The CDR3 runs to 14 residues. As DNA, the CDR3 is TGTGCCAGCAGGTACAGGGGTTTGGACTATGGCTACACCTTC. Encoded protein: CASRYRGLDYGYTF.

The DNA of the CDR3 is TGTGCCAGTAGTATAGTGGAGGGGTGGGAGCAGTTCTTC. It specifies CASSIVEGWEQFF. V is TRBV19 and J is TRBJ2-1; TRBD2 is a possible D gene (6 bases). Trimming took off 1 base at V and 10 bases at J, with 11 bases between the two ends. The germline CDR1 and CDR2 sequences are LNHDA and SQIVND (reference sequence). The CDR3 runs to 13 residues.

This clone was seen once. The rearrangement uses TRBV28 and TRBJ1-1; D ambiguous. Germline CDR1 and CDR2: MDHEN and SYDVKM. The CDR3 loop spans 17 amino acids. V was cut by 6 bases and J by 3 bases, with 23 bases left in between. The CDR3 protein is CASSRTWGGRSHTEAFF. In nucleotides, the CDR3 is TGTGCCAGCAGCCGGACCTGGGGAGGGAGGTCTCACACTGAAGCTTTCTTT.

This sequence joins TRBV7-3 and TRBJ2-5, with 11 bases aligning to TRBD2. Germline V gives CDR1 SGHTA, CDR2 FQGTGA. This CDR3 has 15 residues. Losses at the gene ends were 3 bases for V and 4 bases for J; bases not matched to a gene: 4. The DNA of the CDR3 is TGTGCCAGCAGCTTCTCCGGGACTAGCGGAGAGACCCAGTACTTC. This codes for CASSFSGTSGETQYF. Full variable domain (missing parts from reference TRBV7-3 and TRBJ2-5): GAGVSQTPSNKVTEKGKYVELRCDPISGHTALYWYRQSLGQGPEFLIYFQGTGAADDSGLPNDRFFAVRPEGSVSTLKIQRTERGDSAVYLCASSFSGTSGETQYFGPGTRLLVL.

The chain is built from TRBV30 and TRBJ1-1; D is unresolved. Germline V gives CDR1 GTSNPN, CDR2 SVGIG (reference sequence). The CDR3 covers 14 residues. The ends were cut back, 3 bases at V and 3 bases at J, with 14 bases in the middle. CDR3 sequence reads: CAWRIGVEDTEAFF. The CDR3 region has the DNA TGTGCCTGGAGGATCGGGGTCGAGGACACTGAAGCTTTCTTT.

This chain connects TRBV2 to TRBJ2-7; D is perhaps TRBD1 (6 bases). This CDR3 is 15 amino acids long. Germline loops: CDR1 SNHLY, CDR2 FYNNEI. The V end was cut by 1 base, the J end by 3 bases, with 13 bases between. The CDR3 sequence: CASSEEGVAFYEQYF. The CDR3 coding sequence is TGTGCCAGCAGTGAAGAGGGGGTGGCCTTCTACGAGCAGTACTTC.

The CDR3 loop reads CAISRRGRNEQFF. In DNA form, the CDR3 reads TGTGCCATCAGTCGGAGAGGGAGGAATGAGCAGTTCTTC. The V gene is TRBV10-3, the J gene TRBJ2-1; TRBD2 might be the D (6 bases). CDR3 length: 13 residues. Germline V CDR1 and CDR2: ENHRY, SYGVKD. Trimming left V 5 bases short and J 7 bases short, with 12 bases between.

This sequence joins TRBV28 and TRBJ2-7, with 7 bases that match TRBD2. Germline CDR1 is MDHEN and CDR2 is SYDVKM. The CDR3 spans 14 residues. J was trimmed by 0 bases and V by 4 bases; bases with no gene match: 3. CDR3 region: CASSSSGGSYEQYF. CDR3 nucleotides: TGTGCCAGCAGTTCTAGCGGAGGCTCCTACGAGCAGTACTTC.

This clone appeared a few times. V gene TRBV7-9 combines with J gene TRBJ1-6, with 7 positions matching TRBD1. This CDR3 has 15 residues. Germline values: CDR1 SEHNR, CDR2 FQNEAQ (reference sequence). Trimming removed 7 bases from V and 7 bases from J; junction bases left unmatched: 10. DNA of the CDR3: TGTGCCAGCACTACAGGGGAAGTTAGAAATTCACCCCTCCACTTT. Its protein is CASTTGEVRNSPLHF.

The chain carries TRBV18 and TRBJ2-6; no clear D gene. The CDR3 sequence is 16 residues long. V lost 2 bases and J lost 0, with 8 bases in between. The germline V gene has CDR1 KGHSH and CDR2 LQKENI. As DNA, the CDR3 is TGTGCCAGCTCACCAGATGTAGACTCTGGGGCCAACGTCCTGACTTTC. This encodes CASSPDVDSGANVLTF.

In this sample, this clone turned up once. The V and J genes are TRBV18 and TRBJ1-5; TRBD1 matches at 9 bases. The germline V gene has CDR1 KGHSH and CDR2 LQKENI. The CDR3 is 16 amino acids. The V and J ends lost 1 base and 6 bases, in that order; junction bases with no gene match: 7. The CDR3 bases are TGTGCCAGCTCACCACGGGAGGACAGGGGATTTCAGCCCCAGCATTTT. It codes for CASSPREDRGFQPQHF.

The chain links TRBV7-9 to TRBJ2-5; D is uncertain. CDR1 and CDR2 (germline): SEHNR, FQNEAQ (reference sequence). CDR3 size: 14 residues. V lost 0 bases and J 2 bases, leaving 7 bases between the germline ends. CDR3 DNA: TGTGCCAGCAGCTTAGCCCAGGTTCAAGAGACCCAGTACTTC. Translating it yields CASSLAQVQETQYF.

This clone has a handful of counts. The chain recombines TRBV4-3 with TRBJ2-7; no clear D. The CDR3 extends over 14 amino acids. The V gene's germline CDR1 is LGHNA and CDR2 YSLEER. Trimming cost V 0 bases and J 2 bases, with 8 bases left between them. CDR3 DNA: TGCGCCAGCAGCCAAGATGGCAGGACCTACGAGCAGTACTTC. Its protein product is CASSQDGRTYEQYF.

V gene TRBV3-1 (or the pseudogene TRBV3-2) combines with J gene TRBJ2-1, with TRBD2 matching 9 bases. Losses at the gene ends were 4 bases for V and 5 bases for J; bases not matched to a gene: 3. Per germline, CDR1 LGHDT and CDR2 YNNKEL (reference sequence). This CDR3 has 14 amino acids. The CDR3 reads CASSRAGGDNEQFF. CDR3 DNA: TGTGCCAGCAGCCGAGCGGGAGGAGACAATGAGCAGTTCTTC.

This chain joins TRBV30 and TRBJ2-7; TRBD2 aligns across 11 bases. This CDR3 has 13 amino acids. Germline CDR1 GTSNPN, CDR2 SVGIG (reference sequence). V gave up 3 bases and J gave up 4 bases; unmatched junction bases: 2. The CDR3 loop reads CAWRTSGTYEQYF. In nucleotides, the CDR3 is TGTGCCTGGAGGACTAGCGGGACTTACGAGCAGTACTTC.

The rearrangement joins TRBV3-1 (or the pseudogene TRBV3-2) to TRBJ1-2, with 8 positions matching TRBD1. After removal of 2 bases from V and 8 bases from J, the junction contained 7 bases not matched to a gene. CDR3 length: 14 residues. CDR1 and CDR2 from the germline V gene are LGHDT and YNNKEL (reference sequence). CDR3 protein: CASSQSDRGRGYTF. CDR3 in DNA: TGTGCCAGCAGCCAATCAGACAGGGGAAGAGGCTACACCTTC.

This chain uses TRBV6-5 with TRBJ2-5; D may be TRBD2 (7 bases). Germline CDR1 MNHEY, CDR2 SVGAGI. CDR3 size: 13 residues. CDR3 in amino acids: CLTGRVAAETQYF. Here the CDR3 DNA reads TGTTTAACAGGGAGGGTAGCGGCGGAGACCCAGTACTTC.

The rearrangement links TRBV24-1 to TRBJ2-1; TRBD2 matches at 13 bases. The junction had 7 bases not matched to a gene; V was cut back by 5 bases and J by 4 bases. This CDR3 region has 17 residues. CDR1 KGHDR and CDR2 SFDVKD come from the germline V gene. This CDR3 reads CATSGLAGGSHYNEQFF. The DNA of the CDR3 is TGTGCCACCAGTGGACTAGCGGGAGGTTCCCATTACAATGAGCAGTTCTTC.

V is TRBV20-1 and J is TRBJ2-1; TRBD2 aligns across 7 bases. Losses at the gene ends were 3 bases for V and 7 bases for J; bases not matched to a gene: 12. The CDR3 has 15 residues. Germline CDR1 and CDR2: DFQATT and SNEGSKA (reference sequence). The CDR3 here is CSASRWREFGNEQFF. CDR3 coding DNA: TGCAGTGCTAGTAGGTGGCGGGAGTTTGGAAATGAGCAGTTCTTC.

The chain links TRBV5-1 to TRBJ2-2; 7 nucleotides align to TRBD2. With V trimmed by 4 bases and J by 6 bases, 3 bases remained unmatched. The germline V gene has CDR1 SGHRS and CDR2 YFSETQ. The CDR3 has 13 residues. Written as DNA, the CDR3 is TGCGCCAGCAGCCCGGGGGGACCCGGGGAGCTGTTTTTT. This gives the protein CASSPGGPGELFF.

This clone was seen only a few times. V is TRBV5-1 and J is TRBJ1-2; no firm D call. This CDR3 region has 13 residues. Germline values: CDR1 SGHRS, CDR2 YFSETQ. V gave up 0 bases and J gave up 0 bases, with 3 bases separating them. The CDR3 reads CASSLAANYGYTF. As DNA, the CDR3 is TGCGCCAGCAGCTTGGCAGCTAACTATGGCTACACCTTC.

In this sample, this clone turned up once. The CDR3 region is CASSYSVGLDYLAKNIQYF. DNA for the CDR3: TGTGCCAGCAGTTACTCTGTTGGTTTAGACTACCTAGCCAAAAACATTCAGTACTTC. J is TRBJ2-4 and V is TRBV6-7; TRBD2 is a possible D gene (5 bases). TRBV6-7 is given ORF status, its function remaining uncertain. V lost 0 bases to trimming and J lost 0 bases, with 18 bases between them. CDR3 length: 19 residues.

This clone showed up just a few times. This rearrangement joins TRBV24-1 to TRBJ1-1; TRBD1 is a possible D gene (6 bases). Trimming stripped 8 bases from V and 4 bases from J, with 13 bases between. This CDR3 has 13 residues. The germline V gene has CDR1 KGHDR and CDR2 SFDVKD. CDR3 DNA: TGTGCCACCATGGCAGGGGAAGGCACTGAAGCTTTCTTT. The encoded protein is CATMAGEGTEAFF.

The rearrangement joins TRBV5-4 to TRBJ1-1, with 7 bases matching TRBD1. After removal of 4 bases from V and 0 bases from J, the junction contained 6 bases not matched to a gene. Germline V CDR1 and CDR2: SGHNT, YYREEE (reference sequence). The CDR3 sequence is 15 residues long. CDR3 nucleotide sequence: TGTGCCAGCAGCATGCCCGGGACAGTGAACACTGAAGCTTTCTTT. Translated, it gives CASSMPGTVNTEAFF.

The chain joins TRBV28 to TRBJ1-2; 8 bases align to TRBD1. The J segment lost 8 bases and the V segment lost 2 bases, leaving 7 bases of the junction unmatched. Germline assignment: CDR1 MDHEN and CDR2 SYDVKM. The CDR3 extends over 14 amino acids. Here the CDR3 DNA reads TGTGCCAGCAGTTTAAGACAGGGGCTAGAGGGCTACACCTTC. Its translation: CASSLRQGLEGYTF.

The J gene is TRBJ1-4, the V gene TRBV6-5; the D is unclear. V dropped 11 bases and J dropped 8 bases, with 18 bases sitting between them. This CDR3 is built from 13 residues. Germline V gene lookup returns CDR1 MNHEY and CDR2 SVGAGI. In nucleotides, the CDR3 is TGTGCCGCGCCTCAAAATACGGGGGAAAAACTGTTTTTT. It yields the protein CAAPQNTGEKLFF.

The rearrangement links TRBV6-6 to TRBJ2-1; a possible D gene is TRBD2 (6 bases). V lost 0 bases and J lost 8, with 17 bases in between. CDR3 length: 16 residues. Germline V gene sequence: CDR1 MNHNY, CDR2 SVGAGI (reference sequence). In DNA form, the CDR3 reads TGTGCCAGCAGTTACTCATCACTAGCCTCTAGTCATGAGCAGTTCTTC. This encodes CASSYSSLASSHEQFF.

The chain uses TRBV5-5 and TRBJ2-3, with 8 nucleotides matching TRBD1. V lost 4 bases, J lost 2 bases, and 9 bases stayed unmatched. CDR1 and CDR2 from the germline V gene are SGHKS and YYEKEE (reference sequence). The CDR3 runs to 16 residues. CDR3 protein: CASSPTWTGSTDTQYF. The CDR3 nucleotides read TGTGCCAGCAGCCCCACTTGGACAGGGTCCACAGATACGCAGTATTTT.

The chain is built from TRBV7-2 and TRBJ2-3; no clear D. V dropped 3 bases and J dropped 2 bases, with 12 bases sitting between them. The CDR3 totals 15 residues. Germline V gene data show CDR1 as SGHTA and CDR2 as FQGNSA. The CDR3 spells CASSFGPLFTDTQYF. DNA of the CDR3: TGTGCCAGCAGCTTCGGTCCGCTCTTCACAGATACGCAGTATTTT. The full variable domain, completed using reference TRBV7-2 and TRBJ2-3, is GAGVSQSPSNKVTEKGKDVELRCDPISGHTALYWYRQSLGQGLEFLIYFQGNSAPDKSGLPSDRFSAERTGGSVSTLTIQRTQQEDSAVYLCASSFGPLFTDTQYFGPGTRLTVL.

V gene TRBV5-8 combines with J gene TRBJ2-7; D is uncertain. The V gene lost 4 bases and the J gene lost 4 bases, with 6 bases spanning the gap. Germline values: CDR1 SGHTS, CDR2 YDEGEE. The CDR3 is made up of 11 amino acids. The DNA of the CDR3 is TGTGCCAGCAGCGCACTTTACGAGCAGTACTTC. It encodes CASSALYEQYF.